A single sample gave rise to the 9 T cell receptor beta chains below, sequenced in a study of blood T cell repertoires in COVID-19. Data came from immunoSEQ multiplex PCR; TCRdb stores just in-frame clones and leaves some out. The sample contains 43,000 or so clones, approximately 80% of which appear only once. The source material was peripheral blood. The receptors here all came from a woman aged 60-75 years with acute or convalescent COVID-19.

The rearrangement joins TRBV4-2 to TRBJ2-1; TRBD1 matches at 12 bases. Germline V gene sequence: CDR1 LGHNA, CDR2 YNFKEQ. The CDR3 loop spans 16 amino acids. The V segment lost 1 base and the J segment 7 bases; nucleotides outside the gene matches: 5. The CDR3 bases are TGTGCCAGCAGCCAAGTCGGGGGACAGGGGGCGAATGAGCAGTTCTTC. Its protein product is CASSQVGGQGANEQFF.

CDR3 in amino acids: CATSLTGLGLHNEQFF. DNA for the CDR3: TGTGCCACCAGTTTAACGGGACTTGGCCTCCACAATGAGCAGTTCTTC. The chain joins TRBV24-1 to TRBJ2-1, with D perhaps TRBD2 (6 bases). The CDR3 has 16 residues. Trimming took 6 bases from V and 5 from J, leaving 19 bases between them. The germline CDR1 and CDR2 sequences are KGHDR and SFDVKD.

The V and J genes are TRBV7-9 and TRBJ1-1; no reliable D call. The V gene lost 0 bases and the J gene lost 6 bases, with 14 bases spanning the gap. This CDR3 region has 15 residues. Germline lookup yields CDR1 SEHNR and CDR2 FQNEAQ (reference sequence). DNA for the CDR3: TGTGCCAGCAGCTTAGCGCTGGGAGGGAGGTCTGAAGCTTTCTTT. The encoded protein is CASSLALGGRSEAFF.

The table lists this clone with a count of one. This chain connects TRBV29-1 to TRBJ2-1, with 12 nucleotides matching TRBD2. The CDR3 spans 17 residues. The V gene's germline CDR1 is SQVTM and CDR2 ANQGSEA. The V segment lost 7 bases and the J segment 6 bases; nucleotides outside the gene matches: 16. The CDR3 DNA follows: TGCAGCGCCCCGCGGGCTAGCGGGGGGGCCTTGGTCAATGAGCAGTTCTTC. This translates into CSAPRASGGALVNEQFF.

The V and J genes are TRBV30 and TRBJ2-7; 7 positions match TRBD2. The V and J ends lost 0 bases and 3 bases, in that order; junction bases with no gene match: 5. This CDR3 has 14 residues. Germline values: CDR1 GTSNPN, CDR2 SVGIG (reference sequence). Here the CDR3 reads CAWSVQRGNYEQYF. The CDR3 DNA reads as TGTGCCTGGAGTGTCCAGCGGGGCAACTACGAGCAGTACTTC. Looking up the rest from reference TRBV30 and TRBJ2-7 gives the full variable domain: SQTIHQWPATLVQPVGSPLSLECTVEGTSNPNLYWYRQAAGRGLQLLFYSVGIGQISSEVPQNLSASRPQDRQFILSSKKLLLSDSGFYLCAWSVQRGNYEQYFGPGTRLTVT.

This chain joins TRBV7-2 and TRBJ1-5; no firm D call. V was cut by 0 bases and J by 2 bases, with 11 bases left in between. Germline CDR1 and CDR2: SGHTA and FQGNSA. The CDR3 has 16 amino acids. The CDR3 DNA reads TGTGCCAGCAGCTTAGCGCCCCACCGGGGCAATCAGCCCCAGCATTTT. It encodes CASSLAPHRGNQPQHF.

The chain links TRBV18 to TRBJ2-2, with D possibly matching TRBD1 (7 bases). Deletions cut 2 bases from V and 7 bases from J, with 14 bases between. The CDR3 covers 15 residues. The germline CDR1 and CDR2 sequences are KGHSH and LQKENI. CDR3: CASSPTGAGSGELFF. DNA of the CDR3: TGTGCCAGCTCACCAACAGGGGCCGGGAGCGGGGAGCTGTTTTTT.

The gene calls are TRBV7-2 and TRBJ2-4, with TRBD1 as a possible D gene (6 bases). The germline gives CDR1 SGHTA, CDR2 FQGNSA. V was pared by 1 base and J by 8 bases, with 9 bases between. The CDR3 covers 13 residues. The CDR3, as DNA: TGTGCCAGCAGCTTAGGCTCAGGGGACATTCAGTACTTC. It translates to CASSLGSGDIQYF.

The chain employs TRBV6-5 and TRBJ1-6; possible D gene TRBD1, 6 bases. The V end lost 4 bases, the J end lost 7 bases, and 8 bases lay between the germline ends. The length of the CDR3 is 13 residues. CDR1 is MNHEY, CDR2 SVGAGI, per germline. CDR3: CASSFQGNSPLHF. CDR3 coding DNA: TGTGCCAGCAGTTTCCAGGGGAATTCACCCCTCCACTTT.